A selection of T cell receptor beta chains follows, all from one sample in a study of immune evolution from preneoplasia to lung adenocarcinoma. Method: immunoSEQ multiplex PCR; TCRdb's copy keeps in-frame clones and lacks some. The top ten hold 6.5% to 8.5% of the sample, which has about 8,400 clones, 65% to 90% seen once. The sample was FFPE invasive lung adenocarcinoma tissue. The source of these receptors is a person between 45 and 65 years old with lung adenocarcinoma. The CDR3 runs from the conserved cysteine through the conserved F or W. Fields, in order: V gene, CDR3 protein.

>TRBV7-3
CASSRGTGLSYEQYF
>TRBV4-1
CASREAGGGGTQYF
>TRBV6-6
CASSYATSGTYEQYF
>TRBV4-2
CASRRQGATMNTEAFF
>TRBV28
CASSFKSGSVYNEQFF
>TRBV28
CASSLGRVWNQPQHF
>TRBV7-2
CASSLVNQGGQPQHF
>TRBV19
CASSIRGYNHEQYF
>TRBV5-1
CASSLLGGRDTEAFF
>TRBV28
CASSTNGGPRNYGYTF
>TRBV5-4
CASSLGSRITTNTGELFF
>TRBV9
CASSYSDRGYEQYF
>TRBV15
CATSSGLGPTDTQYF
>TRBV28
CASSPNARTYGYTF
>TRBV5-1
CASSAGTTYNEQFF
>TRBV6-1
CASRPTNTGELFF
>TRBV5-1
CASSLSDLSSYNSPLHF
>TRBV27
CASSFNPRGEQYF
>TRBV11-2
CASSFTVEYEQYF
>TRBV28
CASRLQGLTGELFF
>TRBV5-6
CASSPYSRGPGEQYF
>TRBV30
CAWSQGDRNTGELFF
>TRBV6-5
CASTSPQRGGYTF
>TRBV10-3
CAGGGGGTEAFF
>TRBV2
CASRDLGGGGGYTF
>TRBV10-1
CASVTGAWDSPLHF
>TRBV9
CASSVGQDLSYEQYF
>TRBV4-1
CASSFQGGQPQHF
>TRBV6-5
CATYLGITDTQYF
>TRBV5-1
CASSLGTSGGYETQYF
>TRBV30
CAWIRGWDGYTF
>TRBV2
CASRLQPDQPQHF
>TRBV6-1
CASSEGGRTEAFF
>TRBV12-5
CASGLQGGNTEAFF
>TRBV7-8
CASSLGANQPQHF
>TRBV7-9
CASSLEGSRYGYTF
>TRBV5-6
CASSLFLVAGGRTDTQYF
>TRBV9
CASSVDPGQGTYEQYF
>TRBV19
CASSINWVAIHEQYF
>TRBV5-1
CASSLSWGPRNTGELFF
>TRBV7-8
CASSPQTGVNTEAFF
>TRBV15
CATSREGARSYEQYF
>TRBV7-6
CASSLGTSGAYNEQFF
>TRBV11-3
CASSLNGTSGTLAKNIQYF
>TRBV11-3
CASSSASGRSYNEQFF
>TRBV30
CAWTQGLAGGPDEQFF
>TRBV30
CAWTGTGYGYTF
>TRBV7-3
CASSVQTGTGGYNEQFF
>TRBV11-2
CASSRAGGQDTQYF
>TRBV19
CATRDLSEQYF
>TRBV4-2
CASSTRPNNEQFF
>TRBV4-1
CASSHEGQGGNTGELFF
>TRBV9
CASSAGGAHGEQFF